This T cell receptor (beta chain) was sequenced in a study of T-cell reconstitution after alpha-beta-depleted transplantation in children. TCRbeta library preparation incorporated unique molecular identifiers. TCRdb reanalysed the PCR reads using MiXCR and keeps one entry per CDR3 protein. The sample includes about 460,000 distinct CDR3 sequences, roughly a tenth seen only once; the top ten take 2%. This CDR3 contains 14 residues. The germline V gene has CDR1 SGHTA and CDR2 FQGNSA. The trim removed 6 bases at V and 5 bases at J, leaving 6 bases unmatched. General observations from the study: Where alpha-beta T cells came from about two months after transplant was reportedly several hundred expanded graft clones. Among T cells one year after transplant, newly produced cells accounted for most counts and diversity. Some patients' high day-60 TCRbeta diversity was traced to surviving recipient T cells and thymic progenitors.

This clonotype was seen many times. Its antigen is unidentified. Sequenced here: PBMCs, sampled before TCRalphabeta/CD19-depleted stem cell transplant. The sequence was obtained from a child younger than 10 with inherited bone marrow failure, due to receive a stem cell transplant. This chain links TRBV7-2 with TRBJ2-1, with TRBD1 matching over 8 bases. The CDR3, as DNA: TGTGCCAGCAGGATACAGGGGGGACACAATGAGCAGTTCTTC. It encodes CASRIQGGHNEQFF.